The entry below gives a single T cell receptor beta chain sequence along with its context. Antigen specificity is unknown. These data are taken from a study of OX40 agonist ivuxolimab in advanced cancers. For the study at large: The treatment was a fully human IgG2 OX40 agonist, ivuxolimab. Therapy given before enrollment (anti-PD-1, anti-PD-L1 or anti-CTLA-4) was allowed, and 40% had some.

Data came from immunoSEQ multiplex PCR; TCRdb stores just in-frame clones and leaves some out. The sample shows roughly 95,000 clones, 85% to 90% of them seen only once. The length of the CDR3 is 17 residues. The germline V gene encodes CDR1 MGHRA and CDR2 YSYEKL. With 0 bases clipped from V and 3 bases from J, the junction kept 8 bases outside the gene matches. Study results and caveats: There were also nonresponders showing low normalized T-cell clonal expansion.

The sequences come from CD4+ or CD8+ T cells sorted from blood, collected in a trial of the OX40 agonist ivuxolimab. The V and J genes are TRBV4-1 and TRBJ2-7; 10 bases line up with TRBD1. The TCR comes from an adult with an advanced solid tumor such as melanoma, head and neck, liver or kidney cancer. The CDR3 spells CASSQDSDRGFSYEQYF. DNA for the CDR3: TGCGCCAGCAGCCAAGATTCGGACAGGGGGTTCAGCTACGAGCAGTACTTC.